The 23 T cell receptor beta chains listed next were all sequenced from one sample in a study of somatic mutations in cytotoxic T cells in rheumatoid arthritis. Produced via immunoSEQ multiplex PCR; TCRdb's table is partial and in-frame only. This sample has approximately 13,000 clones; approximately 69% occur once, and the top ten carry more than 9.5%. What was sequenced was CD8+ T cells sorted from blood. Source of these receptors: a man aged 70 or older in good health.

The CDR3 nucleotides are TGTGCCAGCAGTTTTGGTCCGGTGGGGGAGCAGTACTTC. Residues: CASSFGPVGEQYF. This rearrangement joins TRBV27 to TRBJ2-7; no definite D call. CDR3 length: 13 amino acids. V dropped 3 bases and J dropped 7 bases, with 13 bases sitting between them. Germline-derived CDR1 and CDR2 are MNHEY and SMNVEV (reference sequence).

The gene calls are TRBV10-2 and TRBJ1-1; 8 bases align to TRBD1. The V segment lost 6 bases and the J segment 3 bases; nucleotides outside the gene matches: 0. Looked up from germline, CDR1 is WSHSY and CDR2 is SAAADI. The CDR3 loop spans 12 amino acids. In nucleotides, the CDR3 is TGCGCCAGCAGCAGGGGGCACACTGAAGCTTTCTTT. Translated: CASSRGHTEAFF.

The chain combines TRBV18 with TRBJ1-1; no definite D call. V lost 0 bases to trimming and J lost 0 bases, with 11 bases between them. This CDR3 has 16 amino acids. CDR1 is KGHSH, CDR2 LQKENI, per germline. The CDR3 DNA is TGTGCCAGCTCACCACCGCTGACCGACATGAACACTGAAGCTTTCTTT. It codes for CASSPPLTDMNTEAFF.

V usage is TRBV25-1 and J usage is TRBJ1-3; D ambiguous. Germline-derived CDR1 and CDR2 are MGHDK and SYGVNS. Trimming removed 3 bases at V and 9 bases at J, with 15 bases between. This CDR3 has 14 amino acids. The CDR3 sequence is CASSDGLTTGTIYF. The CDR3 DNA reads TGTGCCAGCAGTGACGGACTCACTACGGGCACCATATATTTT.

Note on this clone: The sample contains more than one DNA sequence encoding this CDR3. This chain uses TRBV10-1 with TRBJ2-5; 9 positions agree with TRBD1. The length of the CDR3 is 12 residues. The germline V gene has CDR1 WNHNN and CDR2 SYGVQD (reference sequence). The CDR3 loop reads CVGTGKQETQYF. In nucleotides, the CDR3 is TGCGTAGGGACAGGGAAACAAGAGACCCAGTACTTC.

A few counts support this clone. The V and J genes are TRBV2 and TRBJ2-7, with D tentatively TRBD2 (8 bases). The V end was cut by 6 bases, the J end by 0 bases, with 15 bases between. Germline lookup yields CDR1 SNHLY and CDR2 FYNNEI. The CDR3 covers 15 residues. The CDR3 bases are TGTGCCAGCAGCGTTAGCGGGGACAGCTCCTACGAGCAGTACTTC. It yields the protein CASSVSGDSSYEQYF.

DNA for the CDR3: TGTGCCATCAGTGAGAAAAACAGGGCAATTATACTATCCTATAATTCACCCCTCCACTTT. It encodes CAISEKNRAIILSYNSPLHF. The chain employs TRBV10-3 and TRBJ1-6; tentatively, D is TRBD1 (6 bases). Trimming removed 2 bases at V and 1 base at J, with 21 bases between. Germline values: CDR1 ENHRY, CDR2 SYGVKD. The CDR3 has 20 amino acids.

The V and J genes are TRBV5-6 and TRBJ2-7; D possibly corresponds to TRBD2 (6 bases). Germline CDR1 reads SGHDT; CDR2 reads YYEEEE. The CDR3 sequence is 14 residues long. V was pared by 0 bases and J by 3 bases, with 10 bases between. The CDR3 DNA reads TGTGCCAGCAGCTTGGGTCGGGACTTCTACGAGCAGTACTTC. Its protein is CASSLGRDFYEQYF.

This clone was seen more than once but under ten times. The genes are TRBV4-3 and TRBJ2-7; a weak D match, TRBD1 (5 bases). Germline loops: CDR1 LGHNA, CDR2 YSLEER. Trimming cost V 0 bases and J 2 bases, with 8 bases left between them. The CDR3 loop spans 14 amino acids. The DNA for the CDR3 is TGCGCCAGCAGCCAAGAAAAGGGGACCTACGAGCAGTACTTC. It is translated as CASSQEKGTYEQYF.

The chain carries TRBV9 and TRBJ1-2; D remains unclear. The V end was cut by 0 bases, the J end by 8 bases, with 8 bases between. CDR3 length: 12 amino acids. The germline CDR1 and CDR2 sequences are SGDLS and YYNGEE. CDR3: CASSVAGIGYTF. The CDR3 DNA follows: TGTGCCAGCAGCGTAGCGGGGATCGGCTACACCTTC.

V gene TRBV5-6 combines with J gene TRBJ2-7; D gene unclear. Germline V gene sequence: CDR1 SGHDT, CDR2 YYEEEE. This CDR3 region has 12 residues. V gave up 0 bases and J gave up 6 bases, with 7 bases separating them. The CDR3 DNA reads TGTGCCAGCAGCTTGGATACGGGCGAGCAGTACTTC. Its translation is CASSLDTGEQYF. The variable domain in full, with the rest retrieved from reference TRBV5-6 and TRBJ2-7, is DAGVTQSPTHLIKTRGQQVTLRCSPKSGHDTVSWYQQALGQGPQFIFQYYEEEERQRGNFPDRFSGHQFPNYSSELNVNALLLGDSALYLCASSLDTGEQYFGPGTRLTVT.

This sequence joins TRBV29-1 and TRBJ2-1; 9 nucleotides line up with TRBD2. The CDR3 consists of 15 residues. After removal of 3 bases from V and 8 bases from J, the junction contained 11 bases not matched to a gene. CDR1 is SQVTM, CDR2 ANQGSEA, per germline. The CDR3 DNA reads TGCAGCGTTGAGGCTACTAGCGGGTTACGGGATGAGCAGTTCTTC. Its translation is CSVEATSGLRDEQFF.

The chain combines TRBV7-3 with TRBJ2-7, with TRBD2 matching 7 bases. The V gene end was trimmed by 0 bases and the J gene end by 3 bases; junction bases not matched to a gene: 5. Looked up from germline, CDR1 is SGHTA and CDR2 is FQGTGA. The CDR3 extends over 15 amino acids. The CDR3 region is CASSLTGLADYEQYF. The DNA for the CDR3 is TGTGCCAGCAGCTTAACGGGGCTAGCGGACTACGAGCAGTACTTC.

V usage is TRBV7-9 and J usage is TRBJ1-4; 8 nucleotides align to TRBD1. Germline lookup yields CDR1 SEHNR and CDR2 FQNEAQ (reference sequence). V shed 5 bases, J shed 4 bases, and the junction held 12 bases outside the gene matches. The CDR3 has 17 amino acids. CDR3 sequence: CASSTAGQGPFNEKLFF. In DNA form, the CDR3 reads TGTGCCAGCAGCACTGCCGGACAGGGCCCTTTTAATGAAAAACTGTTTTTT.

The genes are TRBV11-3 and TRBJ2-3; D gene unclear. Deletions cut 0 bases from V and 6 bases from J, with 7 bases between. Germline assignment: CDR1 SGHNT and CDR2 YENEEA. The CDR3 runs 13 residues. The CDR3: CASSLESRDTQYF. The CDR3 coding sequence is TGTGCCAGCAGCTTAGAGTCGAGGGATACGCAGTATTTT.

This clone was counted only a few times. The CDR3 bases are TGTGCCAGTAGTATAGCGGGGACGAACACTGAAGCTTTCTTT. Encoded protein: CASSIAGTNTEAFF. This chain connects TRBV19 to TRBJ1-1; weak D call: TRBD1 (5 bases). V was pared by 1 base and J by 1 base, with 7 bases between. The CDR3 consists of 14 residues. Germline V gene sequence: CDR1 LNHDA, CDR2 SQIVND (reference sequence).

The J gene is TRBJ1-2, the V gene TRBV6-1; D unclear. Trimming shortened V by 7 bases and J by 2 bases, and 14 bases separated the two germline ends. CDR1 and CDR2 (germline): MNHNS, SASEGT. The CDR3 length is 14 residues. CDR3 DNA sequence: TGTGCCAGCATTCCCTTTGGAGGGAACTATGGCTACACCTTC. Translation: CASIPFGGNYGYTF.

About this clone itself: Other DNA sequences from this sample encode an identical CDR3 as well. This chain joins TRBV7-8 and TRBJ2-7; 8 nucleotides agree with TRBD2. From germline, CDR1 is SGHVS and CDR2 FQNEAQ. The CDR3 spans 15 residues. V lost 5 bases, J lost 4 bases, and 10 bases stayed unmatched. DNA for the CDR3: TGTGCCAGCAGCCCTGCCGTAGCGGGATTGTACGAGCAGTACTTC. This translates into CASSPAVAGLYEQYF. Filled out from reference TRBV7-8 and TRBJ2-7, the complete variable domain reads GAGVSQSPRYKVAKRGQDVALRCDPISGHVSLFWYQQALGQGPEFLTYFQNEAQLDKSGLPSDRFFAERPEGSVSTLKIQRTQQEDSAVYLCASSPAVAGLYEQYFGPGTRLTVT.

The chain is built from TRBV7-8 and TRBJ2-2, with D possibly TRBD1 on 5 matching bases. Germline CDR1 is SGHVS and CDR2 is FQNEAQ. This CDR3 region has 13 residues. Trimming left V 3 bases short and J 7 bases short, with 9 bases between. CDR3 sequence (DNA): TGTGCCAGCAGCTTTCTAGGGGTCGGGGAGCTGTTTTTT. Protein product: CASSFLGVGELFF.

This chain links TRBV4-1 with TRBJ2-1, with 8 bases identical to TRBD1. V shed 4 bases, J shed 5 bases, and the junction held 4 bases outside the gene matches. The CDR3 consists of 14 residues. Per the germline V gene, CDR1 is MGHRA and CDR2 is YSYEKL. The CDR3 DNA is TGCGCCAGCAGCCGGAGGGACAGGAACAATGAGCAGTTCTTC. Its protein is CASSRRDRNNEQFF.

The chain employs TRBV4-1 and TRBJ2-7; no definite D call. Looked up from germline, CDR1 is MGHRA and CDR2 is YSYEKL. Trimming stripped 0 bases from V and 4 bases from J, with 4 bases between. The CDR3 is 12 amino acids. CDR3 sequence reads: CASSQDRYEQYF. The CDR3 DNA reads TGCGCCAGCAGCCAAGATCGGTACGAGCAGTACTTC.

This clone was seen more than once but under ten times. This rearrangement joins TRBV7-9 to TRBJ1-2; a possible D gene is TRBD1 (5 bases). With 5 bases removed from V and 3 bases from J, the gap between germline ends came to 10 bases. CDR1 is SEHNR and CDR2 is FQNEAQ in the germline V gene (reference sequence). There are 13 residues in the CDR3. This chain's CDR3 is CASSPLGDYGYTF. The CDR3 nucleotides read TGTGCCAGCAGCCCGCTGGGGGACTATGGCTACACCTTC.

CDR3 nucleotide sequence: TGCGCCAGCAGATTCGGACAGGGACAAGAGACCCAGTACTTC. This sequence encodes CASRFGQGQETQYF. This sequence joins TRBV5-1 and TRBJ2-5; 8 bases are shared with TRBD1. V lost 5 bases and J lost 2; bases outside the gene matches: 5. CDR3 length: 14 residues. Per germline, CDR1 SGHRS and CDR2 YFSETQ.